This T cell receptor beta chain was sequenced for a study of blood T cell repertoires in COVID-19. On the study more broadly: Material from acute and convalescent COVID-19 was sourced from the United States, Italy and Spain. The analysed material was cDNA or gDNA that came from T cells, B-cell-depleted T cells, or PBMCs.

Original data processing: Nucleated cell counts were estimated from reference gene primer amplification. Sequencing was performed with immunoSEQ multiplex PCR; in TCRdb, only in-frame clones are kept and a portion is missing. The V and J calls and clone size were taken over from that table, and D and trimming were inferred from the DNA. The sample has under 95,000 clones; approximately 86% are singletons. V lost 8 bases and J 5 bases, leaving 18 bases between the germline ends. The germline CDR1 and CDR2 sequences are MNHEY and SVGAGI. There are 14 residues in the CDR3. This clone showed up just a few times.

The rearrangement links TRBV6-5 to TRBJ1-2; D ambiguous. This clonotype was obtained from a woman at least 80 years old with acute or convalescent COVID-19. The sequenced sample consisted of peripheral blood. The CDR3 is CASSPSPGEYGYTF. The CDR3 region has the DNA TGTGCCAGCTCCCCAAGCCCTGGGGAGTATGGCTACACCTTC.